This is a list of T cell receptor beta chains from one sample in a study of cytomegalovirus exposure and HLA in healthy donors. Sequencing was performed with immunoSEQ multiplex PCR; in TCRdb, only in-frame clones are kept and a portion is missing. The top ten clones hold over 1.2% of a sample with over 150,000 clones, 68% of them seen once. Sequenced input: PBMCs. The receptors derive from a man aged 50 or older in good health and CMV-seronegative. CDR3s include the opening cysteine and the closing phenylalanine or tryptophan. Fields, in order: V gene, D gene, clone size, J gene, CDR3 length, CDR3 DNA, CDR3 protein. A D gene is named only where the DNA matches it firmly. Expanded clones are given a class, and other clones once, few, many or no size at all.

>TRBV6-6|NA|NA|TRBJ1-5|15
TGTGCCAGCAGTTTAGACTGGACCGGGGGGTCATGCCAGCATTTT
CASSLDWTGGSCQHF
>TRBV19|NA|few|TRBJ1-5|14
TGTGCCAGTAGGTACCGGGAGCTCAATCAGCCCCAGCATTTT
CASRYRELNQPQHF
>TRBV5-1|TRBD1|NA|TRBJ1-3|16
TGCGCCAGCAGCTTGAGACAGGGGGCGTTTGGAAACACCATATATTTT
CASSLRQGAFGNTIYF
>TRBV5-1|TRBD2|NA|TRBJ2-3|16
TGCGCCAGCAGCTTCATTCGCGGGGGAAGCACAGATACGCAGTATTTT
CASSFIRGGSTDTQYF
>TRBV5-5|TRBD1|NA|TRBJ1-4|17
TGTGCCAGCAGCTCCTTGGGCCCCCACAGGGGCAATGAAAAACTGTTTTTT
CASSSLGPHRGNEKLFF
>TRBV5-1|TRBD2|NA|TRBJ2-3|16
TGCGCCAGCAGCTTGGGAACTAGCGGGGGAGTAGATACGCAGTATTTT
CASSLGTSGGVDTQYF
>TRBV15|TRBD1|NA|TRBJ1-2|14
TGTGCCACCAGCAGAGATACGACAGGGACTGGCTACACCTTC
CATSRDTTGTGYTF
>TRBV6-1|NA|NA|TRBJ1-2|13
TGTGCCAGCACCCTGAGGGTTAACTATGGCTACACCTTC
CASTLRVNYGYTF
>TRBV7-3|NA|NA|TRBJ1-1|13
TGTGCCAGCAGCTCATATGACAGCCCTGAAGCTTTCTTT
CASSSYDSPEAFF
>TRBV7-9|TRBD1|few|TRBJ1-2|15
TGTGCCAGCAGCTCCGGGACAGCGAGGGACTATGGCTACACCTTC
CASSSGTARDYGYTF
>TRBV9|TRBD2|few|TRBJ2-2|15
TGTGCCAGCAGCGTTATAGCGGGGAACACCGGGGAGCTGTTTTTT
CASSVIAGNTGELFF
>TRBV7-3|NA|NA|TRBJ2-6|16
TGTGCCAGCAGCCCCGCTGCGGGGCTCGGGGCCAACGTCCTGACTTTC
CASSPAAGLGANVLTF
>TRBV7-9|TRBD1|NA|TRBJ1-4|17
TGTGCCAGCAGTTTAACGGCGGAAGGGGGCACTAATGAAAAACTGTTTTTT
CASSLTAEGGTNEKLFF
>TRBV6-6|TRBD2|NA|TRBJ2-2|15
TGTGCCAGCAGTCTAGCGGGGACCTACACCGGGGAGCTGTTTTTT
CASSLAGTYTGELFF
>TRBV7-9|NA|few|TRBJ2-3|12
TGTTCCAGCAGCCCGAGGCTCGATACGCAGTATTTT
CSSSPRLDTQYF
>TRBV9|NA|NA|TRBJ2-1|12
TGTGCCAGCAGCCCCAATACTGGTGAGCAGTTCTTC
CASSPNTGEQFF
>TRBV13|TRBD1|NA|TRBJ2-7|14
TGTGCCAGCAGCATACAGGGGCCTACCTACGAGCAGTACTTC
CASSIQGPTYEQYF
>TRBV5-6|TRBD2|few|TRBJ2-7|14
TGTGCCAGCACCCTACCGGGGGGAAGCTACGAGCAGTACTTC
CASTLPGGSYEQYF
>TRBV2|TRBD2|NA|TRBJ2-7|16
TGTGCCAGCAGTCATCAGCTGACTAGCGCGGGGGCGGAGCAGTACTTC
CASSHQLTSAGAEQYF
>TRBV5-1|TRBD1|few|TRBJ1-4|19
TGCGCCAGCAGCTTGGGCGGACAGGGTAGACGTATAATTACAGAAAAACTGTTTTTT
CASSLGGQGRRIITEKLFF
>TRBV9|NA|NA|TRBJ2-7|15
TGTGCCAGCAGCGTAGAACAGTCCCTCCCCTACGAGCAGTACTTC
CASSVEQSLPYEQYF
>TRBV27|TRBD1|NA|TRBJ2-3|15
TGTGCCAGCAGTTCCCGGACAGGGATCACAGATACGCAGTATTTT
CASSSRTGITDTQYF
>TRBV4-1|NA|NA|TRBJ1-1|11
TGCGCCAGCAGCCAAGGCAGGGAAGCTTTCTTT
CASSQGREAFF
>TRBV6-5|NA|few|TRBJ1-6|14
TGTGCCAGCAGACTCCACAGTGCAAGTTCACCCCTCCACTTT
CASRLHSASSPLHF
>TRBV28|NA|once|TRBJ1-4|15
TGTGCCAGCAGTTTGTGGGGGGAAGCGGGTGAAAAACTGTTTTTT
CASSLWGEAGEKLFF
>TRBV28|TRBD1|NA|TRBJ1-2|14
TGTGCCAGCAGTTACAGGGGGCAGAACTATGGCTACACCTTC
CASSYRGQNYGYTF
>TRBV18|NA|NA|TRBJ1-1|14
TGTGCCAGCTCACCCGATCCAGGGGCCACTGAAGCTTTCTTT
CASSPDPGATEAFF
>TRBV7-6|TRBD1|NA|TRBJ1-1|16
TGTGCCAGCAGCATTGGGACAGGGGTCGTGAACACTGAAGCTTTCTTT
CASSIGTGVVNTEAFF
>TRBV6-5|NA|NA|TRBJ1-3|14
TGTGCCAGCGGGGGAGGGAGACTTGGAAACACCATATATTTT
CASGGGRLGNTIYF